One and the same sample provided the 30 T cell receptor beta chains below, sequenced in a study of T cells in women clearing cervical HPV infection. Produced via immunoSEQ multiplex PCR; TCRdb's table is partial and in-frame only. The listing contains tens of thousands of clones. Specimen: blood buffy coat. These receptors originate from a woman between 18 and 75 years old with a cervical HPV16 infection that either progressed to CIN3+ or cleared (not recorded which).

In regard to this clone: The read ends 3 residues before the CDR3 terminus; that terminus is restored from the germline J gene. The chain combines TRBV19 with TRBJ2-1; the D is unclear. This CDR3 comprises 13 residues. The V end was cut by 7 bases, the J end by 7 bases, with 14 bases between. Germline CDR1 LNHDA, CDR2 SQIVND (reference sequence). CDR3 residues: CASTAPRRNEQFF. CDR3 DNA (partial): TGTGCCAGTACGGCGCCTCGGCGGAATGAG.

CDR3 DNA (partial): TGTGCCAGTAGTACAACAGCTCACAATGAC. This encodes CASSTTAHND. The entire CDR3 is CASSTTAHNDYTF. The chain employs TRBV19 and TRBJ1-2; D gene uncertain. The CDR3 extends 3 residues past the end of the read, so its final part is completed from the germline J gene. Germline V gene sequence: CDR1 LNHDA, CDR2 SQIVND (reference sequence). This CDR3 is built from 13 residues.

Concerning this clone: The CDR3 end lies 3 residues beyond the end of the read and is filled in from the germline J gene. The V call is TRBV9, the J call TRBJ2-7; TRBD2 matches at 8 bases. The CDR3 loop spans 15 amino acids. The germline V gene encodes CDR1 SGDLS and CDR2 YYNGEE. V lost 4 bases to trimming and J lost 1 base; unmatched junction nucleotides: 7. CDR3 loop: CASSPTTSASYEQYF. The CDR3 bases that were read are TGTGCCAGCAGCCCAACGACTAGCGCTTCCTACGAG.

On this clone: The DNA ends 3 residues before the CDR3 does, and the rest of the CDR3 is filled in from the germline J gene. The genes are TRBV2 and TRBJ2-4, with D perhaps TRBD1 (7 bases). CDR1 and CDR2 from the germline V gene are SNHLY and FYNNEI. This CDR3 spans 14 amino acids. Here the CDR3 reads CASSARGDGYGQYF. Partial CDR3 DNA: TGTGCCAGCAGTGCCAGGGGGGATGGCTATGGT.

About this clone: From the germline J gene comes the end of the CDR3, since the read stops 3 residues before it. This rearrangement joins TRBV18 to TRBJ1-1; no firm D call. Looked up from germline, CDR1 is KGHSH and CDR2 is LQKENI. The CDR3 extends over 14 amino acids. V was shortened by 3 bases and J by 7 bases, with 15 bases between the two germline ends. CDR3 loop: CASSPAPRTDEAFF. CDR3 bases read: TGTGCCAGCTCACCTGCTCCCCGAACAGATGAA.

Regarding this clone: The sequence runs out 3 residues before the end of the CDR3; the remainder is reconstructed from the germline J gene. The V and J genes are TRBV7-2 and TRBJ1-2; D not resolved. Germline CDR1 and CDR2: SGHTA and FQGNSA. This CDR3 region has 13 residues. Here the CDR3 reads CASSPMPYNDYTF. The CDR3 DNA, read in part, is TGTGCCAGCAGCCCGATGCCGTACAATGAC. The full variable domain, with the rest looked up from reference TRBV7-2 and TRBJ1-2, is GAGVSQSPSNKVTEKGKDVELRCDPISGHTALYWYRQSLGQGLEFLIYFQGNSAPDKSGLPSDRFSAERTGGSVSTLTIQRTQQEDSAVYLCASSPMPYNDYTFGSGTRLTVV.

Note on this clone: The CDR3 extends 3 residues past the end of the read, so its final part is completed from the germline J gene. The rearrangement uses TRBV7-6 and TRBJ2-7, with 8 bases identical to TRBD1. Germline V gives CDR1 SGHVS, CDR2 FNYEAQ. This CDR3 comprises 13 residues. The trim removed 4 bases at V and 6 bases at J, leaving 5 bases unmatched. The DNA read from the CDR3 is TGTGCCAGCAGCTCCACAGGGGGAGGCGAG. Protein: CASSSTGGGE. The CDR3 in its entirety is CASSSTGGGEQYF.

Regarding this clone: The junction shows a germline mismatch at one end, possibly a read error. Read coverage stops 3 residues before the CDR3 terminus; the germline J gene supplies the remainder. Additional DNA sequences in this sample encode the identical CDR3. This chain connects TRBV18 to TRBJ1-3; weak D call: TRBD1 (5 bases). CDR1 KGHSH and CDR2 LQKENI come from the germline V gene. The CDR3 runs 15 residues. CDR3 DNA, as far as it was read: TGTGCCAGCTCACCCCGTTTTGAGAGGGGAAACACT. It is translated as CASSPRFERGNT. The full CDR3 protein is CASSPRFERGNTIYF.

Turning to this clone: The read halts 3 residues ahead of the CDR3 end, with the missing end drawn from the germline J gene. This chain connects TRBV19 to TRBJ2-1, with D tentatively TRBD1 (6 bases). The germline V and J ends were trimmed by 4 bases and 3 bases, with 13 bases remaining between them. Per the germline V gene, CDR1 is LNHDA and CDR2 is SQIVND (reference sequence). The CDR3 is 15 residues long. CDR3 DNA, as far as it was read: TGTGCCAGTAGTAAGGGACAAGGATACTACAATGAG. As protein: CASSKGQGYYNE. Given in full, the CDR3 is CASSKGQGYYNEQFF.

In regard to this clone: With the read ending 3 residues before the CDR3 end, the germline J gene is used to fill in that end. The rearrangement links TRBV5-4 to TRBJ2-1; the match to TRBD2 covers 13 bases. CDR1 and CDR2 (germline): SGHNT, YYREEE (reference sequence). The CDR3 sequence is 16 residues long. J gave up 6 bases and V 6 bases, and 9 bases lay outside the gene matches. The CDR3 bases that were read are TGTGCCAGCACAAGTGGCGGGACTAGCGGGATCAATGAG. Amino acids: CASTSGGTSGINE. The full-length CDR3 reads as CASTSGGTSGINEQFF.

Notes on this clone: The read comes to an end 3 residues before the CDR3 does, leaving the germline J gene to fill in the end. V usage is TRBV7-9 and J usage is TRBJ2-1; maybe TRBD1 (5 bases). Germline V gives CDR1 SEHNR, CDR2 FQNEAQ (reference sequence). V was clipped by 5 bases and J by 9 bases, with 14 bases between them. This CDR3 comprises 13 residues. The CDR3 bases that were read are TGTGCCAGCAGCCACCCCTCAGGGCCTGAG. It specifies CASSHPSGPE. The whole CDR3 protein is CASSHPSGPEQFF.

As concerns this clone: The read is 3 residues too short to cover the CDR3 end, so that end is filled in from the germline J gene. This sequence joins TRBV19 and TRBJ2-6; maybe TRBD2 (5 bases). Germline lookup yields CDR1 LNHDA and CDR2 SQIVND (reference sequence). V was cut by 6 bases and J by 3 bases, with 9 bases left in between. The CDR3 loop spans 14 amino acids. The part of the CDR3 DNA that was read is TGTGCCAGTAGATTTCGGGGTGGGGCCAACGTC. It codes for CASRFRGGANV. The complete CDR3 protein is CASRFRGGANVLTF.

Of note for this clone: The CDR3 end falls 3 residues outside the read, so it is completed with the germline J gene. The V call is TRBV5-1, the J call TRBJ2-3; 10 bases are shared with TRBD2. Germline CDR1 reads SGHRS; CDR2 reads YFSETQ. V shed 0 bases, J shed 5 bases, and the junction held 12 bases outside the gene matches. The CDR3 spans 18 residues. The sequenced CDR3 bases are TGCGCCAGCAGCTTGGTGCCTAGCGGGAGTCTCGTGGTAGATACG. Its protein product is CASSLVPSGSLVVDT. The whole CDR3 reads CASSLVPSGSLVVDTQYF.

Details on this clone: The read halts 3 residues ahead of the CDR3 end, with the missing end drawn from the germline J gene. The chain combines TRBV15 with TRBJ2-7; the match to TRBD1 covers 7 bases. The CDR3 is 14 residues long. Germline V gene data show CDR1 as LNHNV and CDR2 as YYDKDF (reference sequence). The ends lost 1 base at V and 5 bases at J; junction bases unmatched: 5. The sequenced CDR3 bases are TGTGCCACCAGCAGAGGACAGGGCGGCAACGAG. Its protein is CATSRGQGGNE. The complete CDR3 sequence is CATSRGQGGNEQYF. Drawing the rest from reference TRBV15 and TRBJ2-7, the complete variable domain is DAMVIQNPRYQVTQFGKPVTLSCSQTLNHNVMYWYQQKSSQAPKLLFHYYDKDFNNEADTPDNFQSRRPNTSFCFLDIRSPGLGDTAMYLCATSRGQGGNEQYFGPGTRLTVT.

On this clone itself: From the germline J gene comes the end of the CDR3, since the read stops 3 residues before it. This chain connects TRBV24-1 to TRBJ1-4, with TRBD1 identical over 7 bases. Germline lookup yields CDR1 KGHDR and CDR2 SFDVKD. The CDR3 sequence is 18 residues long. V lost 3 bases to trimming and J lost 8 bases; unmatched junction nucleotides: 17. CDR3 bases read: TGTGCCACCAGTGATCAACTCCTCAGACAGGGAATAAAAGAAAAA. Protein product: CATSDQLLRQGIKEK. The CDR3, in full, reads CATSDQLLRQGIKEKLFF.

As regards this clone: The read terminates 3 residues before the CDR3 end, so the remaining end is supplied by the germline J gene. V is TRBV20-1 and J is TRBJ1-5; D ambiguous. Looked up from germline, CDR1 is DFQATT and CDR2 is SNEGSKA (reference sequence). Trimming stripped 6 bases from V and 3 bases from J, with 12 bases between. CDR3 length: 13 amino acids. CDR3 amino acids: CSAQTRVNQPQHF. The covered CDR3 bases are TGCAGTGCCCAGACGCGGGTCAATCAGCCC.

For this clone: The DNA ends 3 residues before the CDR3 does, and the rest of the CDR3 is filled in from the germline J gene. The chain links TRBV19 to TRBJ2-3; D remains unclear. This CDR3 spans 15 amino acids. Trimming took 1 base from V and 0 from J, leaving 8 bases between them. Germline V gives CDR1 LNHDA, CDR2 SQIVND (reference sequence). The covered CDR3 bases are TGTGCCAGTAGTATAGCACCCGCGAGCACAGATACG. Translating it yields CASSIAPASTDT. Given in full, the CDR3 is CASSIAPASTDTQYF. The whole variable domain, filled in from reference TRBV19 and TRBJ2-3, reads DGGITQSPKYLFRKEGQNVTLSCEQNLNHDAMYWYRQDPGQGLRLIYYSQIVNDFQKGDIAEGYSVSREKKESFPLTVTSAQKNPTAFYLCASSIAPASTDTQYFGPGTRLTVL.

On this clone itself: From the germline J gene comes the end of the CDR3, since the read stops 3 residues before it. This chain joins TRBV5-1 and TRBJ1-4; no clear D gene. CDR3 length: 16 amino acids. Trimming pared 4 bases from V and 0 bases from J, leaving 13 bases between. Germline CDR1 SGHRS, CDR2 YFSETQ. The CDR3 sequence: CASSPGGAATNEKLFF. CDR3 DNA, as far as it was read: TGCGCCAGCAGCCCGGGCGGAGCGGCAACTAATGAAAAA.

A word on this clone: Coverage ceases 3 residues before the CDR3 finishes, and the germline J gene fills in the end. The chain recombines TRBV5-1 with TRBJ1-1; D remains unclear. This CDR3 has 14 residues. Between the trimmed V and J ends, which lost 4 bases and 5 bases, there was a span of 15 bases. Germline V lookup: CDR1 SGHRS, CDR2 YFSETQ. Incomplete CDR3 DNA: TGCGCCAGCAGCCCCTACGAGGGTGGGACTGAA. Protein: CASSPYEGGTE. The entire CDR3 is CASSPYEGGTEAFF.

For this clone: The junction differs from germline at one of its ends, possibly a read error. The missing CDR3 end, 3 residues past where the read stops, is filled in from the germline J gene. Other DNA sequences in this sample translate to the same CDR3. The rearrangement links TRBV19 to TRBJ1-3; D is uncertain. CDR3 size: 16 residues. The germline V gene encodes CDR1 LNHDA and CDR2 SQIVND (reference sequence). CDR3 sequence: CASSVRRSFTGNTIYF. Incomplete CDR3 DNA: TGTGCCAGTAGTGTCAGGAGATCCTTTACTGGAAACACT.

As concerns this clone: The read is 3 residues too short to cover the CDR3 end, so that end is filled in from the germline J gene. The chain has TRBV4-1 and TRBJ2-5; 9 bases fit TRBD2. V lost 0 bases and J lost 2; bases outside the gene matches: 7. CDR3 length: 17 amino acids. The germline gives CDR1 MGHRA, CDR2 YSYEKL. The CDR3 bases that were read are TGCGCCAGCAGCCAAGAGTGGAGACTAGCGGTACAAGAGACC. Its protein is CASSQEWRLAVQET. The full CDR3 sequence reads CASSQEWRLAVQETQYF.

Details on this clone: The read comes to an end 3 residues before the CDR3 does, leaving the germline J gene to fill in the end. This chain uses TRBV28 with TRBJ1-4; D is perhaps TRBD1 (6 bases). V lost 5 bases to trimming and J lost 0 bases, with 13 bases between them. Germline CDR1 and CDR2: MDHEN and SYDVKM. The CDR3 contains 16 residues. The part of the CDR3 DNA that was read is TGTGCCAGCAGTCCCGGGGGGGCTGCAACTAATGAAAAA. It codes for CASSPGGAATNEK. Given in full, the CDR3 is CASSPGGAATNEKLFF. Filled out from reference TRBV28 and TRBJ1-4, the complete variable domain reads DVKVTQSSRYLVKRTGEKVFLECVQDMDHENMFWYRQDPGLGLRLIYFSYDVKMKEKGDIPEGYSVSREKKERFSLILESASTNQTSMYLCASSPGGAATNEKLFFGSGTQLSVL.

The CDR3 sequence is CASSITPAEQYF. The part of the CDR3 DNA that was read is TGCGCCAGCAGCATCACTCCCGCCGAG. V gene TRBV5-1 combines with J gene TRBJ2-7; no firm D call. Sequencing ends 3 residues short of the CDR3 end; the germline J gene provides the rest. V lost 4 bases and J 6 bases, leaving 11 bases between the germline ends. The germline gives CDR1 SGHRS, CDR2 YFSETQ. This CDR3 comprises 12 residues.

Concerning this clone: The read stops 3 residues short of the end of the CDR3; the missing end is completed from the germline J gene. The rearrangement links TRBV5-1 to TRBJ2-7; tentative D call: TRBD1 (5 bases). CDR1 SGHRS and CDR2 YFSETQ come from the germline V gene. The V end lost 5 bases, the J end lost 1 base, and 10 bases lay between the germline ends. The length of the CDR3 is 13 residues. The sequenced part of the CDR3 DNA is TGCGCCAGCAGTGAGCCAGGGTCCTACGAG. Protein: CASSEPGSYE. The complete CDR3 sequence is CASSEPGSYEQYF.

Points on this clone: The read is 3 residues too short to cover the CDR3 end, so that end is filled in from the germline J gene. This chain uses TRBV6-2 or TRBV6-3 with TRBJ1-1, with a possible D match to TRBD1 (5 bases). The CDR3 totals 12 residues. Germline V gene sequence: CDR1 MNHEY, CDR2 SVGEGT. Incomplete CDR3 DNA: TGTGCCAGCAGTTATGTGGGGACTCAA. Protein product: CASSYVGTQ. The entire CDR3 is CASSYVGTQAFF.

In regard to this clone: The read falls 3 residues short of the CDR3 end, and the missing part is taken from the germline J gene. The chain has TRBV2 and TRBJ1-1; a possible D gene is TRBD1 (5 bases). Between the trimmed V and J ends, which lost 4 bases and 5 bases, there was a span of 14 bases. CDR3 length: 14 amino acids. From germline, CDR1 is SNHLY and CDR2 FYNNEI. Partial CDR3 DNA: TGTGCCAGCAGTGCCCTCAGGGCCGAAACTGAA. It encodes CASSALRAETE. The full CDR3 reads CASSALRAETEAFF.

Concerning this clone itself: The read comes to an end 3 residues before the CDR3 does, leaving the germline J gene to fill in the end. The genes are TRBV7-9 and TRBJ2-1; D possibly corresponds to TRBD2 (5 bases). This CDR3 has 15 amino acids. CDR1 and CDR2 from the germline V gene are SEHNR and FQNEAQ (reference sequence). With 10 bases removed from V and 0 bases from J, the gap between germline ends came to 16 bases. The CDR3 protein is CAMHQGLSSYNEQFF. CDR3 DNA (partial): TGTGCCATGCACCAAGGACTTAGCTCCTACAATGAG.

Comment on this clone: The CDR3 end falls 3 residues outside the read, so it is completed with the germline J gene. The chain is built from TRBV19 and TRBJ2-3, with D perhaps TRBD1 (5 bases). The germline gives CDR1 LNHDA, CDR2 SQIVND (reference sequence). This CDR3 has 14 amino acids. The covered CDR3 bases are TGTGCCAGTAGTATACAGGGTAAAGATCAGCCG. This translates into CASSIQGKDQP. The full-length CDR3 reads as CASSIQGKDQPQYF.

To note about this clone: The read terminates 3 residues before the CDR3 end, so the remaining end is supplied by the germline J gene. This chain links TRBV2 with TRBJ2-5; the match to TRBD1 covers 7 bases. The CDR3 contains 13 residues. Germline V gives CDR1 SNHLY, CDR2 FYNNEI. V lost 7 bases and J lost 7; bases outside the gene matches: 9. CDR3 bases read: TGTGCCAGCACACAGGGACAGTATTGGACC. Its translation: CASTQGQYWT. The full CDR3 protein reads CASTQGQYWTQYF.

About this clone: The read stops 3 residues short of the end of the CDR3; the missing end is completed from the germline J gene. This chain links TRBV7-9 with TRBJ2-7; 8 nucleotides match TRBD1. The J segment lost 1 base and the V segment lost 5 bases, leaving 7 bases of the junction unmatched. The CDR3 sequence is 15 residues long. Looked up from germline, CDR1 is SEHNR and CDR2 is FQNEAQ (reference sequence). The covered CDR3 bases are TGTGCCAGCAGCCGGGCAGGGGGCGCTTCCTACGAG. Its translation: CASSRAGGASYE. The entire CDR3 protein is CASSRAGGASYEQYF.